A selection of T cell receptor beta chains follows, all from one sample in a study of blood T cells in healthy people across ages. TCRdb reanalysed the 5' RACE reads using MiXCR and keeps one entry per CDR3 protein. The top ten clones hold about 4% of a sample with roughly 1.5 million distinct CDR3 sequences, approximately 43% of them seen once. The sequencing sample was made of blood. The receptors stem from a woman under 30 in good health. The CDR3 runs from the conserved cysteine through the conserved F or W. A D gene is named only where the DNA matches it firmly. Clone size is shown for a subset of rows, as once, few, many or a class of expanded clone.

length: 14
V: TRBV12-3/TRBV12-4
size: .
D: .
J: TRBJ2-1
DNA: TGTGCCAGCAGTTTAAGAGCAAGGAGGGATGAGCAGTTCTTC
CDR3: CASSLRARRDEQFF

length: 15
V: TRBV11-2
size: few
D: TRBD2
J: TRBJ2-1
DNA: TGTGCCAGCAGCTTAGGACTAGCGGGGGTAATAGAGCAGTTCTTC
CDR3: CASSLGLAGVIEQFF

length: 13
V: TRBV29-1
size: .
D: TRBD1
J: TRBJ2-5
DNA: TGCAGCGCCGAGACAGGGGGCGAAGAGACCCAGTACTTC
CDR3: CSAETGGEETQYF

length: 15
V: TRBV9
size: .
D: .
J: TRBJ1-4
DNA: TGTGCCAGCAGCCCACGGGACGGATTAAATGAAAAACTGTTTTTT
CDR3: CASSPRDGLNEKLFF

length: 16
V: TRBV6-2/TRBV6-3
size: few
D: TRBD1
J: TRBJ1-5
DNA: TGTGCCAGCAGCCCGACAGGGGGGTATAGCAATCAGCCCCAGCATTTT
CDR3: CASSPTGGYSNQPQHF

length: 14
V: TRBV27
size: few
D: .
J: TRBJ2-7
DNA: TGTGCCAGCAGGGACGTTAGCCGATCCTACGAGCAGTACTTC
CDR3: CASRDVSRSYEQYF

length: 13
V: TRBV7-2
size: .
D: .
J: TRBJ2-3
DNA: TGTGCCAGCAGCTTAGCTACGGGAGACCCGCAGTATTTT
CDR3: CASSLATGDPQYF

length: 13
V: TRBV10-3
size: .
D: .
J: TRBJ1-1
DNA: TGTGCCACCAGGGACCGGGGAGGCGCTGAAGCTTTCTTT
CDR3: CATRDRGGAEAFF

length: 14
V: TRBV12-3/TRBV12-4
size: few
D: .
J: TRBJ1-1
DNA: TGTGCCAGCAGTCTAACCACTGGCAGCACTGAAGCTTTCTTT
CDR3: CASSLTTGSTEAFF

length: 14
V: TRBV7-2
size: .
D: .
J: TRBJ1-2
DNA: TGTGCCAGCAGCTTAGGGGGACCTAGCTATGGCTACACCTTC
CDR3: CASSLGGPSYGYTF

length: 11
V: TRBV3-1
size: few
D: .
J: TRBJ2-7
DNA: TGTGCCAGCAGCCGTTTTGACGAGCAGTACTTC
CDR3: CASSRFDEQYF

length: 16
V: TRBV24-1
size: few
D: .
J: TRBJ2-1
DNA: TGTGCCACCAGTGACGCCGGGGGCGGGGACTACAATGAGCAGTTCTTC
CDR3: CATSDAGGGDYNEQFF

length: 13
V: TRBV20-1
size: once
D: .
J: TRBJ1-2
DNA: TGCAGTGCTAGAGTCAGCGGATCTATCGACTACACCTTC
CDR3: CSARVSGSIDYTF

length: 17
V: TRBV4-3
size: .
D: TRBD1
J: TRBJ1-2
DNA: TGCGCCAGCAGCCAAGGATTTCGTAGACAGGGAGCCTATGGCTACACCTTC
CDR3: CASSQGFRRQGAYGYTF

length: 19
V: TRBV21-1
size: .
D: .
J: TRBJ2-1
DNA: TGTGCCAGCAGCAAAGTGACTAGCGGGGGGTCGAGCTCCTACAAGGAGCAGTTCTTC
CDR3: CASSKVTSGGSSSYKEQFF

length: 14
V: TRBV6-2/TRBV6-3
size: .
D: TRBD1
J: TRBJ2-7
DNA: TGTGCCAGCAGTTACTCGGGACAGCCCTACGAGCAGTACTTC
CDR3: CASSYSGQPYEQYF

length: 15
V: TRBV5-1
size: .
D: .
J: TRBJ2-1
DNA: TGCGCCAGCAGCTCGTTCCTGGTTACCTACAATGAGCAGTTCTTC
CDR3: CASSSFLVTYNEQFF

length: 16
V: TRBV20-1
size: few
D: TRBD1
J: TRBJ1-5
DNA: TGCAGTGCTAGAGAGTCAGGGACAGCTAGCAATCAGCCCCAGCATTTT
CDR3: CSARESGTASNQPQHF

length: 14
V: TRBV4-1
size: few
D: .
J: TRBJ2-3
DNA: TGCGCCAGCAGCCTAATAGCGGTCACAGATACGCAGTATTTT
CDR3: CASSLIAVTDTQYF

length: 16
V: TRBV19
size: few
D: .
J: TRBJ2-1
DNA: TGTGCCAGTAGTAACCAGGGGAGGGGGGGGTACAATGAGCAGTTCTTC
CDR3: CASSNQGRGGYNEQFF

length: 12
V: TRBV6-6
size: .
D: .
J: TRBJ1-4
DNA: TGTGCCAGCCGATGGACAGTTGAAAAACTGTTTTTT
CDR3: CASRWTVEKLFF

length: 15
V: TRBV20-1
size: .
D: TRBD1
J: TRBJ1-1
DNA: TGCAGTGCAGGAAACAGGGGGTCCCTGAACACTGAAGCTTTCTTT
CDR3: CSAGNRGSLNTEAFF